The rows below give T cell receptor beta chains drawn from one sample of a study of blood T cell repertoires in COVID-19. TCRdb's table, derived via immunoSEQ multiplex PCR, lists solely in-frame clones and lacks some. The sample has some 190,000 clones, 84% seen once. Sequenced sample: peripheral blood. The receptors were sampled from a human donor in a cohort sampled during active COVID-19. Each CDR3 is given with its conserved first and last residue. A D gene is named only where the DNA matches it firmly. Clone size, where shown, is once, few, many, or a class for clones that have expanded.

CDR3nt,CDR3aa,abundance,j_gene,v_gene,d_gene
TGCGCCAGCAGCCCCAATGGTCTTCCGGGTACTGAAGCTTTCTTT,CASSPNGLPGTEAFF,-,TRBJ1-1,TRBV5-1,-
TGTGCCAGCAGCGTAGGGTTGACAGGCCAGCACGGCGGCTACACCTTC,CASSVGLTGQHGGYTF,-,TRBJ1-2,TRBV9,-
TGTGCCAGCAGCCTCACCAGCACCGGGGAGCTGTTTTTT,CASSLTSTGELFF,-,TRBJ2-2,TRBV5-4,-
TGTGCCAGTAGTCGCATCCAAAGGGGGAATTCTCAGGATGAGCAGTTCTTC,CASSRIQRGNSQDEQFF,-,TRBJ2-1,TRBV19,-
TGTGCCAGCAGTGAACAGGGACGAACCGGTGGCTACACCTTC,CASSEQGRTGGYTF,-,TRBJ1-2,TRBV6-4,-
TGTGCCAGTAGTATAGGGTCGGGCAATCAGCCCCAGCATTTT,CASSIGSGNQPQHF,once,TRBJ1-5,TRBV19,-
TGTGCCAGCAGGGGCCTATATCTAGCGGGAGTGGGAAGCACAGATACGCAGTATTTT,CASRGLYLAGVGSTDTQYF,once,TRBJ2-3,TRBV28,TRBD2
TGTGCCAGCAGTCCCGACAGGTTCCACGAGCAGTACTTC,CASSPDRFHEQYF,-,TRBJ2-7,TRBV12-3/TRBV12-4,-
TGTGCCAGCAGGGCAGGGGGCAATCAGCCCCAGCATTTT,CASRAGGNQPQHF,-,TRBJ1-5,TRBV6-5,-
TGTGCCAGCAGCTCCGGGACAGGGTGGACCGGGGAGCTGTTTTTT,CASSSGTGWTGELFF,-,TRBJ2-2,TRBV11-1,TRBD1
TGCGCCAGCAGCCAACAGAACACACCGAACACTGAAGCTTTCTTT,CASSQQNTPNTEAFF,-,TRBJ1-1,TRBV5-1,-
TGTGCCATCGGAGGGTTAAACACCGGGGAGCTGTTTTTT,CAIGGLNTGELFF,-,TRBJ2-2,TRBV28,-
TGTGCCAGCAGCGTAGTAGGATTCGGGACAGGTCATGGCTACACCTTC,CASSVVGFGTGHGYTF,-,TRBJ1-2,TRBV9,TRBD1
TGTGCCAGCAGCTCCCTGGACAGCCAAGTCTACACCTTC,CASSSLDSQVYTF,-,TRBJ1-2,TRBV5-6,-
TGTGCCAGCAGCCAACAAAACAGGGTAGGAGAAAAACTGTTTTTT,CASSQQNRVGEKLFF,-,TRBJ1-4,TRBV3-1/TRBV3-2,-
TGTGCCAGCAGCTTATTAACAGTCCAAGAGACCCAGTACTTC,CASSLLTVQETQYF,-,TRBJ2-5,TRBV7-8,-
TGTGCCAGTAGTATCCCCATGAGCGGTAGCATTCAGTACTTC,CASSIPMSGSIQYF,-,TRBJ2-4,TRBV19,-
TGTGCCAGCAGTCGACAGGGGTCAAATGAAAAACTGTTTTTT,CASSRQGSNEKLFF,-,TRBJ1-4,TRBV2,TRBD1
TGTGCCACCCGGGACAGCCATTATGAAGCTTTCTTT,CATRDSHYEAFF,-,TRBJ1-1,TRBV10-3,TRBD1
TGCGCCAGCAGTCAACAGGGCTTCAATGAGCAGTTCTTC,CASSQQGFNEQFF,-,TRBJ2-1,TRBV10-1,-
TGTGCCAGCAGCCCGGACAGGGGATACACAGATACGCAGTATTTT,CASSPDRGYTDTQYF,-,TRBJ2-3,TRBV3-1/TRBV3-2,TRBD1
TGTGCCAGCAAGCCGGGACAGAGCGCCGGGGAGCTGTTTTTT,CASKPGQSAGELFF,-,TRBJ2-2,TRBV27,TRBD1
TGTGCCAGCTCAGGGACAGGGGGCCTTTACGAGCAGTACTTC,CASSGTGGLYEQYF,few,TRBJ2-7,TRBV18,TRBD1
TGTGCCAGCAGCTTACGAGGCCTAGCGGGGGGAGATAGGAATGAGCAGTTCTTC,CASSLRGLAGGDRNEQFF,-,TRBJ2-1,TRBV7-3,TRBD2
TGTGCCAGCAGCCTAGGGCCTCCGAACACCGGGGAGCTGTTTTTT,CASSLGPPNTGELFF,-,TRBJ2-2,TRBV7-7,-
TGTGCCAGTACTACCTCAAGGGACAGGGTGAACACTGAAGCTTTCTTT,CASTTSRDRVNTEAFF,-,TRBJ1-1,TRBV19,TRBD1
TGTGCCACCAGCAGAGAGCGGTTCAACACTGAAGCTTTCTTT,CATSRERFNTEAFF,-,TRBJ1-1,TRBV15,-
TGCGCCAGCAGCTTTACGTCTGGGAGCTCCTACAATGAGCAGTTCTTC,CASSFTSGSSYNEQFF,-,TRBJ2-1,TRBV5-1,-
TGTGCCAGCAGTGATTTTCCCCCGCGGCGATACGAGCAGTACTTC,CASSDFPPRRYEQYF,-,TRBJ2-7,TRBV2,-